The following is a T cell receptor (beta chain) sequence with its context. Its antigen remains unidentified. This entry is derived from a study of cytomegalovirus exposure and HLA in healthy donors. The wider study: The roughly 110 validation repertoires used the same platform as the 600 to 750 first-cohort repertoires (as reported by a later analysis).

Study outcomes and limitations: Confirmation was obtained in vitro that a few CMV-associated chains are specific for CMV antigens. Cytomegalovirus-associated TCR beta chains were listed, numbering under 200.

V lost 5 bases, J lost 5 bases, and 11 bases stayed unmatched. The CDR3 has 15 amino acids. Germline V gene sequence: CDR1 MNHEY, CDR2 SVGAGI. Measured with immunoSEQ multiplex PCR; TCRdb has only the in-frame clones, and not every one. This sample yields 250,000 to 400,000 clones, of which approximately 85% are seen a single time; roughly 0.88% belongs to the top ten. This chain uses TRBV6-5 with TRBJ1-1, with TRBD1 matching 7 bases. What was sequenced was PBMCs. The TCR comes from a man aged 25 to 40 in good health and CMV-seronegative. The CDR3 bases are TGTGCCAGCAGTCGACATAGACAGGGATGGACTGAAGCTTTCTTT. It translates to CASSRHRQGWTEAFF.